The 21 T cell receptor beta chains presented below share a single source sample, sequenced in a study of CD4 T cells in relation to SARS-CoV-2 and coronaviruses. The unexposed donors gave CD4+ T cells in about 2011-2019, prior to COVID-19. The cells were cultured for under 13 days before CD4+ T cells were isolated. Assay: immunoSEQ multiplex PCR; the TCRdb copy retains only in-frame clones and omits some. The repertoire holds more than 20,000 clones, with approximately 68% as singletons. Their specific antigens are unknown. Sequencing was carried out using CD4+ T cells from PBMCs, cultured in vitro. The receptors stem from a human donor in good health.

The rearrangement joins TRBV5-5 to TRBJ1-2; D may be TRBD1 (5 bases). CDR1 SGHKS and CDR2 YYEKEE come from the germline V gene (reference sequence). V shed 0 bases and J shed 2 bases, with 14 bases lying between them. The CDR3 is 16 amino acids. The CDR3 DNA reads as TGTGCCAGCAGCTTGGGACCGGGACTGATAAACTATGGCTACACCTTC. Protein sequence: CASSLGPGLINYGYTF.

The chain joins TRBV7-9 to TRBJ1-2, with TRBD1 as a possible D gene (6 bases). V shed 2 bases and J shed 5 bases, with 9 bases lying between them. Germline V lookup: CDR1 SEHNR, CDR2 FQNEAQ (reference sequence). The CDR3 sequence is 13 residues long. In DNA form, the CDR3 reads TGTGCCAGCAGCTTACGTCAGGGGTATGGCTACACCTTC. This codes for CASSLRQGYGYTF.

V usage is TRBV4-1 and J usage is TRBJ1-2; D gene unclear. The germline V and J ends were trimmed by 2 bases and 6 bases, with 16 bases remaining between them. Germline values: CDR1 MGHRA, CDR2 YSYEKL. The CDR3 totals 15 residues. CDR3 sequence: CASSQPGPSDDGYTF. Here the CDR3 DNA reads TGCGCCAGCAGCCAACCCGGGCCGTCAGACGATGGCTACACCTTC.

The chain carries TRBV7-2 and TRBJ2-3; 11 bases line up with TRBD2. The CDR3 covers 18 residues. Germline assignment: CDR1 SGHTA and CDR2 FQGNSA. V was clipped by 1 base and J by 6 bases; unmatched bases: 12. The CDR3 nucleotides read TGTGCCAGCAGCTTAGTTGCGTTAGCGGGAGGGCCAAGGGATACGCAGTATTTT. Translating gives CASSLVALAGGPRDTQYF.

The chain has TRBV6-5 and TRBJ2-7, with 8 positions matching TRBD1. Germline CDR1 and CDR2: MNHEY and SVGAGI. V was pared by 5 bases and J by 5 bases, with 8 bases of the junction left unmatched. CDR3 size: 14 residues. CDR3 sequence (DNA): TGTGCCAGCAGTCCCCCGACAGGGGACAACGAGCAGTACTTC. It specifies CASSPPTGDNEQYF.

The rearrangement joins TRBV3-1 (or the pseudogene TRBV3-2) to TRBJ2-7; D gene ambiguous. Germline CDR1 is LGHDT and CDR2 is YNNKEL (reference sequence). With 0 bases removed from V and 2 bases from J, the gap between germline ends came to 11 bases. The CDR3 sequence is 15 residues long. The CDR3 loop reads CASSQDTQITYEQYF. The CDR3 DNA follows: TGTGCCAGCAGCCAAGATACACAGATTACCTACGAGCAGTACTTC.

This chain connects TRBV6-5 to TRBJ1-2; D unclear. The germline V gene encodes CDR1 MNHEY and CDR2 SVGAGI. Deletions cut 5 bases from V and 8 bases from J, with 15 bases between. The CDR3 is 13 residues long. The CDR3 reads CASSKRYGRGYTF. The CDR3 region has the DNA TGTGCCAGCAGTAAACGGTATGGTCGAGGCTACACCTTC.

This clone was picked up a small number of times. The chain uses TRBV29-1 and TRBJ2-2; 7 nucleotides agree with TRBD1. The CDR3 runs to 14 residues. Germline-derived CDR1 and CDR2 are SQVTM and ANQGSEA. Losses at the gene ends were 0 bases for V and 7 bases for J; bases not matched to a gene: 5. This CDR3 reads CSVEEPTGVGELFF. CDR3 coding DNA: TGCAGCGTTGAAGAACCAACAGGGGTCGGGGAGCTGTTTTTT.

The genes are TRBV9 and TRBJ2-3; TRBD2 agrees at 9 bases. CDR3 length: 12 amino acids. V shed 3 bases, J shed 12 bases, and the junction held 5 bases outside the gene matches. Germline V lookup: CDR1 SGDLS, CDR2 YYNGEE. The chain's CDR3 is CASSAGLASQYF. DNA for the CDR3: TGTGCCAGCAGCGCGGGACTAGCATCCCAGTATTTT.

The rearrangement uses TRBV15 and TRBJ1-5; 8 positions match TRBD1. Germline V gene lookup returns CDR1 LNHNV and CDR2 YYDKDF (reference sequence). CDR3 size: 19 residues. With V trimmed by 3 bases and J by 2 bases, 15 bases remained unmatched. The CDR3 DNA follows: TGTGCCACCAGCAGCCCCCGGGACAGGCCCGCGGGGGGCAATCAGCCCCAGCATTTT. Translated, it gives CATSSPRDRPAGGNQPQHF.

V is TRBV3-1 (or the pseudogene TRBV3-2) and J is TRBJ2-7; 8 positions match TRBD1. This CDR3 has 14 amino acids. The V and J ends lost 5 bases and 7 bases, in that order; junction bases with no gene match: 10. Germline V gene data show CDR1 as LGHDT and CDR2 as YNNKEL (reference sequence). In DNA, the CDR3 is TGTGCCAGCAGCTGGACAGGGACCTCTCGAGAGCAGTACTTC. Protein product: CASSWTGTSREQYF.

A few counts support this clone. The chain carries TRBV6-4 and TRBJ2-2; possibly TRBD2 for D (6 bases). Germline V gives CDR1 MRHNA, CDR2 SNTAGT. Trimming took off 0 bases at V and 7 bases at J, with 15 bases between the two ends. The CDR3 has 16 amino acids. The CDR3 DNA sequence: TGTGCCAGCAGTGACTCTCGGGAGACGGCGGGCGGGGAGCTGTTTTTT. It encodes CASSDSRETAGGELFF.

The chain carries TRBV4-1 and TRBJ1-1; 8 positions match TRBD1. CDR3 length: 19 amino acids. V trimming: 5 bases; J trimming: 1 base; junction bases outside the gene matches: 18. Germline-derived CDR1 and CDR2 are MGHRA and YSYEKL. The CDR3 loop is CASSEGGGRGQIGNTEAFF. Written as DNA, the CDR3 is TGCGCCAGCAGCGAAGGAGGAGGCAGGGGGCAAATAGGGAACACTGAAGCTTTCTTT.

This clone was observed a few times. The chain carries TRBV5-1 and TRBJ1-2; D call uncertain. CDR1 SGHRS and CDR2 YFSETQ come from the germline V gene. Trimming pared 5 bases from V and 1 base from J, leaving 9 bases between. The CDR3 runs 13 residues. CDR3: CASSPDVNYGYTF. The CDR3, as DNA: TGCGCCAGCAGTCCGGACGTTAACTATGGCTACACCTTC.

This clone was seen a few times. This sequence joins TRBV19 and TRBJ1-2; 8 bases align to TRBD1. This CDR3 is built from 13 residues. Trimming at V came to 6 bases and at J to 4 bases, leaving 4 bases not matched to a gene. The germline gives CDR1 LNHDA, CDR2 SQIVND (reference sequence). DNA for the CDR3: TGTGCCAGTAGCCCCGGGACAGGCTATGGCTACACCTTC. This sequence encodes CASSPGTGYGYTF.

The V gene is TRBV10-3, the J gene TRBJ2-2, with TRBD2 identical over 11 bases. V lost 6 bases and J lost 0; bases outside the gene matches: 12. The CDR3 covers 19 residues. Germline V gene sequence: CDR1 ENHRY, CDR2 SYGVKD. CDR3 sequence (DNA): TGTGCCATCAGCGCGTCTAGCGGGGGGCCCCCGTCGAACACCGGGGAGCTGTTTTTT. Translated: CAISASSGGPPSNTGELFF.

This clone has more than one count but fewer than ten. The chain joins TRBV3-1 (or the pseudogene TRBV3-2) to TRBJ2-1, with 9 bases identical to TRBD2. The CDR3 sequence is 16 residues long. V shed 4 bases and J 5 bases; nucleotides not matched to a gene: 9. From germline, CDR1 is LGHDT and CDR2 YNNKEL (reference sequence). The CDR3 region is CASSRVLAGSDNEQFF. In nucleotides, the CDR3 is TGTGCCAGCAGCCGAGTCCTAGCGGGATCAGACAATGAGCAGTTCTTC.

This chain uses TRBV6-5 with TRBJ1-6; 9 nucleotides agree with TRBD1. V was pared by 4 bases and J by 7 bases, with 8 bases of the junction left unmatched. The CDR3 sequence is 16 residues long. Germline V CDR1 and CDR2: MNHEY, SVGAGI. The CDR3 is CASSFRDRETNSPLHF. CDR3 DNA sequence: TGTGCCAGCAGTTTCCGGGACAGGGAGACAAATTCACCCCTCCACTTT.

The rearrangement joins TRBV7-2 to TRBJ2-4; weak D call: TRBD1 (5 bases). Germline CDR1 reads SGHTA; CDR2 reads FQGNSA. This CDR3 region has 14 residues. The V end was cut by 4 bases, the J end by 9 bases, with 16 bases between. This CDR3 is CASSSQGFQGIQYF. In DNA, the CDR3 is TGTGCCAGCAGCTCCCAAGGGTTCCAGGGCATTCAGTACTTC.

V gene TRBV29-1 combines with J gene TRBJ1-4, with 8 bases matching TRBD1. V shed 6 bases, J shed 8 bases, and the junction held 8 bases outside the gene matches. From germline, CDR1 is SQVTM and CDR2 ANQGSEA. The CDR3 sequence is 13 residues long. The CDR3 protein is CSVLTGDGEKLFF. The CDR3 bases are TGCAGCGTGCTGACAGGGGATGGCGAAAAACTGTTTTTT.

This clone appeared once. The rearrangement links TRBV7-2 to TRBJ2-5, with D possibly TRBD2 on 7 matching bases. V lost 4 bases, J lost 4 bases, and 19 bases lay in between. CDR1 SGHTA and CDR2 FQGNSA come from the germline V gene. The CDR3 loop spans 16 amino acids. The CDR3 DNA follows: TGTGCCAGCAGCTCTAACTGGGGGGGGGCCGGAGAGACCCAGTACTTC. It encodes CASSSNWGGAGETQYF.